This T cell receptor (beta chain) emerged from a study of a mutant IDH1 vaccine in newly diagnosed glioma. Across the whole study: The therapy given earlier, which was standard therapy, consisted of radiotherapy, temozolomide, or both, and most of the patients received both.

As to this clone: Its cognate antigen is unknown.

Sequenced by immunoSEQ multiplex PCR; TCRdb stores in-frame clones only, minus some. This table holds about 82,000 clones, approximately 85% found once. The V gene's germline CDR1 is KGHSH and CDR2 LQKENI. The ends were cut back, 2 bases at V and 4 bases at J, with 4 bases in the middle. This CDR3 comprises 12 residues. Time point given: week 23, last vaccination. The vaccine gave 300 ug of a 20-mer mutant IDH1 peptide subcutaneously per dose. The TCR originated in a man under 40 with glioma. Some clones in this sample may be carry-over from other donors' samples. The rearrangement uses TRBV18 and TRBJ2-3; D is unclear. The specimen comprised PBMCs, sampled from a glioma patient whose treatment included an IDH1 peptide vaccine. CDR3 nucleotides: TGTGCCAGCTCACCAAGGGCAGATACGCAGTATTTT. It codes for CASSPRADTQYF.